The 26 T cell receptor beta chains below come from one sample, sequenced in a study of T cell responses to AZD1222 COVID-19 vaccine. Using immunoSEQ multiplex PCR, the repertoire was profiled, and TCRdb retains in-frame clones only, with some absent. The profile shows 110,000 to 150,000 clones, approximately 85% of them singletons. Specimen: peripheral blood, collected on day 0 of AZD1222 vaccination. The receptors were sampled from an adult in good health.

The chain couples TRBV5-5 to TRBJ2-7, with D uncertain. In germline, CDR1 is SGHKS, CDR2 YYEKEE (reference sequence). The CDR3 is 10 residues long. Trimming took off 2 bases at V and 7 bases at J, with 4 bases between the two ends. As DNA, the CDR3 is TGTGCCAGCAGCTTACTAGAGCAGTACTTC. It codes for CASSLLEQYF.

The chain is built from TRBV7-8 and TRBJ1-1; 8 nucleotides line up with TRBD1. With 3 bases clipped from V and 5 bases from J, the junction kept 8 bases outside the gene matches. This CDR3 has 15 amino acids. The germline CDR1 and CDR2 sequences are SGHVS and FQNEAQ. CDR3 amino acids: CASSLLRGQRTEAFF. In DNA, the CDR3 is TGTGCCAGCAGCTTGCTCAGGGGGCAAAGGACTGAAGCTTTCTTT.

This chain joins TRBV11-2 and TRBJ2-7; 9 bases map to TRBD1. Germline assignment: CDR1 SGHAT and CDR2 FQNNGV. V lost 0 bases to trimming and J lost 6 bases; unmatched junction nucleotides: 6. This CDR3 contains 15 residues. The CDR3 sequence is CASSLDKGDRAEQYF. Written as DNA, the CDR3 is TGTGCCAGCAGCTTAGATAAGGGGGACAGGGCCGAGCAGTACTTC.

The rearrangement joins TRBV10-3 to TRBJ2-7; TRBD1 agrees at 8 bases. This CDR3 comprises 13 residues. The germline V gene has CDR1 ENHRY and CDR2 SYGVKD. Trimming at V came to 3 bases and at J to 3 bases, leaving 1 base not matched to a gene. The chain's CDR3 is CAISETGGYEQYF. Here the CDR3 DNA reads TGTGCCATCAGTGAAACAGGGGGCTACGAGCAGTACTTC.

The chain uses TRBV4-1 and TRBJ2-7, with 10 positions matching TRBD1. Germline lookup yields CDR1 MGHRA and CDR2 YSYEKL. The CDR3 extends over 15 amino acids. Trimming removed 0 bases from V and 6 bases from J; junction bases left unmatched: 5. CDR3 nucleotide sequence: TGCGCCAGCAGCCAAGATCTAGGGACAGGGGTCGAGCAGTACTTC. This gives the protein CASSQDLGTGVEQYF.

This clone has only one observation. The chain employs TRBV19 and TRBJ1-3; tentative D call: TRBD1 (6 bases). Germline loops: CDR1 LNHDA, CDR2 SQIVND (reference sequence). This CDR3 is built from 15 residues. Trimming shortened V by 4 bases and J by 0 bases, and 10 bases separated the two germline ends. The CDR3 nucleotides read TGTGCCAGTAGTACCCAAGGGGGCTCTGGAAACACCATATATTTT. Its translation is CASSTQGGSGNTIYF.

This chain joins TRBV12-3 or TRBV12-4 and TRBJ1-1, with 7 bases lining up with TRBD1. This CDR3 contains 13 residues. Trimming cost V 5 bases and J 5 bases; bases outside gene matches: 5. The DNA for the CDR3 is TGTGCCAGCAGTAAGGGGGCACGGACTGAAGCTTTCTTT. Its translation: CASSKGARTEAFF.

The rearrangement uses TRBV27 and TRBJ1-2; unclear D gene. Germline CDR1 reads MNHEY; CDR2 reads SMNVEV (reference sequence). V was shortened by 5 bases and J by 7 bases, with 17 bases between the two germline ends. The CDR3 contains 14 residues. DNA of the CDR3: TGTGCCAGCAGTCGGACTGACCTCTATGGTGGCTACACCTTC. Its translation is CASSRTDLYGGYTF.

In its sample, this clone was seen once. The CDR3 sequence: CASSHAGTEGYGYTF. The CDR3 nucleotides are TGCGCCAGCAGCCATGCCGGGACGGAAGGCTATGGCTACACCTTC. V is TRBV4-1 and J is TRBJ1-2; weak D call: TRBD1 (5 bases). CDR3 size: 15 residues. Germline V gene data show CDR1 as MGHRA and CDR2 as YSYEKL. Trimming removed 3 bases from V and 4 bases from J, with 15 bases in between.

In its sample, this clone was seen a few times. The chain recombines TRBV27 with TRBJ1-2; tentatively, D is TRBD1 (5 bases). The CDR3 is made up of 13 amino acids. V gave up 6 bases and J gave up 7 bases, with 15 bases separating them. The germline V gene has CDR1 MNHEY and CDR2 SMNVEV (reference sequence). The CDR3 nucleotides read TGTGCCAGCAGGCTCGGACCCCAGGGTGGCTACACCTTC. This sequence encodes CASRLGPQGGYTF.

The rearrangement joins TRBV27 to TRBJ2-7; 10 nucleotides agree with TRBD2. V shed 4 bases, J shed 8 bases, and the junction held 20 bases outside the gene matches. CDR3 length: 18 amino acids. Germline assignment: CDR1 MNHEY and CDR2 SMNVEV (reference sequence). CDR3 region: CASSSTYPSGRGATKQYF. CDR3 in DNA: TGTGCCAGCAGTTCCACCTACCCTAGCGGGAGAGGGGCCACCAAGCAGTACTTC.

The chain has TRBV5-6 and TRBJ1-5; 7 nucleotides agree with TRBD1. This CDR3 spans 13 amino acids. Germline CDR1 is SGHDT and CDR2 is YYEEEE. J was trimmed by 8 bases and V by 5 bases; bases with no gene match: 7. The CDR3 DNA reads as TGTGCCAGCAGACGACAGGGAACGGAGCCCCAGCATTTT. It is translated as CASRRQGTEPQHF.

The V gene is TRBV10-3, the J gene TRBJ1-6; the D gene is possibly TRBD1 (6 bases). Per germline, CDR1 ENHRY and CDR2 SYGVKD. This CDR3 is 13 amino acids long. With 6 bases removed from V and 7 bases from J, the gap between germline ends came to 10 bases. CDR3 residues: CAIRGDTNSPLHF. The DNA for the CDR3 is TGTGCCATCAGGGGGGACACCAATTCACCCCTCCACTTT.

The rearrangement links TRBV19 to TRBJ2-2; 13 positions agree with TRBD2. Trimming at V came to 7 bases and at J to 4 bases, leaving 18 bases not matched to a gene. CDR3 length: 20 amino acids. CDR1 is LNHDA, CDR2 SQIVND, per germline (reference sequence). The CDR3 loop is CASTTARDRGLAGVTGELFF. DNA of the CDR3: TGTGCCAGTACCACCGCCCGGGACAGAGGACTAGCGGGAGTCACCGGGGAGCTGTTTTTT.

The chain carries TRBV5-6 and TRBJ2-1; D gene uncertain. Trimming removed 2 bases from V and 4 bases from J, with 7 bases in between. Germline lookup yields CDR1 SGHDT and CDR2 YYEEEE. The CDR3 totals 13 residues. As DNA, the CDR3 is TGTGCCAGCAGCTTACCCCTTTACAATGAGCAGTTCTTC. It specifies CASSLPLYNEQFF.

Points on this clone: Other DNA sequences in this sample translate to the same CDR3. V and J are TRBV5-1 and TRBJ1-1; D remains ambiguous. Trimming removed 0 bases from V and 7 bases from J, with 4 bases in between. This CDR3 has 11 amino acids. Germline assignment: CDR1 SGHRS and CDR2 YFSETQ. CDR3 sequence reads: CASSLEGEAFF. The CDR3 DNA is TGCGCCAGCAGCTTGGAAGGTGAAGCTTTCTTT.

This clone was counted a few times. The chain uses TRBV6-6 and TRBJ1-5; no firm D call. Per germline, CDR1 MNHNY and CDR2 SVGAGI (reference sequence). Trimming cost V 8 bases and J 9 bases, with 2 bases left between them. The CDR3 is 8 residues long. The DNA for the CDR3 is TGTGCCAGCGGGCCCCAGCATTTT. Translation gives CASGPQHF.

The chain joins TRBV7-9 to TRBJ2-7; D might be TRBD1 or TRBD2, each matching 5 bases. Germline values: CDR1 SEHNR, CDR2 FQNEAQ (reference sequence). The CDR3 spans 14 residues. V lost 5 bases, J lost 2 bases, and 13 bases lay in between. The chain's CDR3 is CASSNWDGTYEQYF. The CDR3 nucleotides read TGTGCCAGCAGCAACTGGGACGGAACCTACGAGCAGTACTTC.

The genes are TRBV10-3 and TRBJ1-3; 7 bases line up with TRBD1. Unmatched junction bases numbered 5, after V lost 3 bases and J lost 0 bases. CDR3 length: 16 amino acids. Germline CDR1 and CDR2: ENHRY and SYGVKD. Written as DNA, the CDR3 is TGTGCCATCAGTGATAGAGGGACAGTCTCTGGAAACACCATATATTTT. This translates into CAISDRGTVSGNTIYF.

The chain couples TRBV6-5 to TRBJ1-5; D remains unclear. The CDR3 length is 14 residues. V was pared by 6 bases and J by 2 bases, with 11 bases between. Germline V gene data show CDR1 as MNHEY and CDR2 as SVGAGI. This chain's CDR3 is CASRDYIGNQPQHF. The CDR3 DNA is TGTGCCAGCAGGGATTATATCGGCAATCAGCCCCAGCATTTT.

J is TRBJ1-6 and V is TRBV30; the D is unclear. Germline V gives CDR1 GTSNPN, CDR2 SVGIG (reference sequence). Trimming removed 1 base at V and 9 bases at J, with 10 bases between. The CDR3 is made up of 13 amino acids. The chain's CDR3 is CAWSGALGSPLHF. Written as DNA, the CDR3 is TGTGCCTGGAGTGGGGCCCTGGGTTCACCCCTCCACTTT.

The gene calls are TRBV30 and TRBJ2-3; D is unresolved. The CDR3 has 14 amino acids. Between the trimmed V and J ends, which lost 0 bases and 2 bases, there was a span of 9 bases. Germline V gene sequence: CDR1 GTSNPN, CDR2 SVGIG (reference sequence). DNA for the CDR3: TGTGCCTGGAGTGTACTCGTCACCACAGATACGCAGTATTTT. Protein product: CAWSVLVTTDTQYF.

The chain is built from TRBV28 and TRBJ1-3; possibly TRBD1 for D (5 bases). Per germline, CDR1 MDHEN and CDR2 SYDVKM. CDR3 length: 16 residues. Trimming pared 5 bases from V and 1 base from J, leaving 15 bases between. DNA of the CDR3: TGTGCCAGCAGTGATCCGGGGGGGGTTTCTGGAAACACCATATATTTT. This sequence encodes CASSDPGGVSGNTIYF.

The chain employs TRBV27 and TRBJ2-3; D call uncertain. V was cut by 5 bases and J by 3 bases, with 6 bases left in between. CDR3 length: 12 residues. Germline-derived CDR1 and CDR2 are MNHEY and SMNVEV (reference sequence). The DNA for the CDR3 is TGTGCCAGCAGTCCCCGGACAGATACGCAGTATTTT. Translation: CASSPRTDTQYF.

V usage is TRBV18 and J usage is TRBJ2-5, with D tentatively TRBD2 (6 bases). V gave up 1 base and J gave up 2 bases, with 11 bases separating them. The CDR3 contains 15 residues. Per the germline V gene, CDR1 is KGHSH and CDR2 is LQKENI. CDR3 sequence reads: CASSPRSGRQETQYF. DNA of the CDR3: TGTGCCAGCTCACCACGGTCAGGGAGGCAAGAGACCCAGTACTTC.

The chain recombines TRBV12-3 or TRBV12-4 with TRBJ1-2; no reliable D call. Trimming shortened V by 6 bases and J by 8 bases, and 10 bases separated the two germline ends. The CDR3 is 11 amino acids. The CDR3 here is CASSPHPGYTF. DNA for the CDR3: TGTGCCAGCAGCCCGCACCCGGGCTACACCTTC.